Each of the 18 T cell receptor beta chains below was sequenced from the same sample in a study of human T cells and chemical hapten exposure. Described time point: healthy volunteer bleed at 6 weeks. Before extraction, the whole blood was not fractionated, and total RNA was taken from it. One entry per CDR3 protein, called by TCRdb with MiXCR from the RACE reads. In the table there are more than 75,000 distinct CDR3 sequences, about 9% of which are singletons. Sequencing was carried out using whole blood. The receptors were gathered from a male donor in good health. Some clones in this sample may be carry-over from other donors' samples.

This clonotype appeared a few times. V is TRBV5-6 and J is TRBJ1-1, with D hard to call. Deletions cut 5 bases from V and 3 bases from J, with 14 bases between. This CDR3 has 14 amino acids. Germline V gene sequence: CDR1 SGHDT, CDR2 YYEEEE. CDR3 sequence (DNA): TGTGCCAGCAGTTCCCGGCCGGTGGACACTGAAGCTTTCTTT. Translating gives CASSSRPVDTEAFF.

This clonotype showed up just a few times. This chain links TRBV3-1 with TRBJ1-5, with 8 bases matching TRBD1. V was clipped by 1 base and J by 5 bases; unmatched bases: 4. The CDR3 is 15 amino acids. CDR1 and CDR2 (germline): LGHDT, YNNKEL (reference sequence). The DNA of the CDR3 is TGTGCCAGCAGCCAAGGGGGGACAGGTTATCAGCCCCAGCATTTT. This translates into CASSQGGTGYQPQHF.

This clonotype occurred many times. The chain couples TRBV7-9 to TRBJ1-2, with 7 bases identical to TRBD1. Germline trimming cut 4 bases from V and 4 bases from J; bases unmatched to any gene: 12. Germline-derived CDR1 and CDR2 are SEHNR and FQNEAQ (reference sequence). This CDR3 contains 16 residues. In DNA form, the CDR3 reads TGTGCCAGCAGCTCAGATGACAGGGCCCAAATCTATGGCTACACCTTC. Its translation is CASSSDDRAQIYGYTF.

This clonotype was recorded a few times. The V call is TRBV5-1, the J call TRBJ2-7; tentative D call: TRBD2 (7 bases). V lost 5 bases and J 1 base, leaving 16 bases between the germline ends. The CDR3 contains 15 residues. Germline loops: CDR1 SGHRS, CDR2 YFSETQ. The CDR3 sequence: CASRRGGADSYEQYF. The CDR3 nucleotides read TGCGCCAGCAGGCGCGGGGGCGCGGATTCCTACGAGCAGTACTTC. Together with reference TRBV5-1 and TRBJ2-7, the CDR3 gives the full variable domain: KAGVTQTPRYLIKTRGQQVTLSCSPISGHRSVSWYQQTPGQGLQFLFEYFSETQRNKGNFPGRFSGRQFSNSRSEMNVSTLELGDSALYLCASRRGGADSYEQYFGPGTRLTVT.

In its sample, this clonotype was seen a few times. CDR3 residues: CASSLLNRRDQPQHF. The CDR3 DNA is TGTGCCAGCAGCTTATTAAACAGGAGGGATCAGCCCCAGCATTTT. The chain carries TRBV7-8 and TRBJ1-5; tentative D call: TRBD1 (5 bases). Deletions cut 2 bases from V and 5 bases from J, with 13 bases between. This CDR3 is 15 amino acids long. The germline gives CDR1 SGHVS, CDR2 FQNEAQ.

This clonotype came up many times. The chain has TRBV5-1 and TRBJ1-4, with D perhaps TRBD1 (5 bases). The V gene lost 4 bases and the J gene lost 0 bases, with 10 bases spanning the gap. Germline CDR1 reads SGHRS; CDR2 reads YFSETQ. The CDR3 is made up of 15 amino acids. The CDR3 reads CASSPMGATNEKLFF. The DNA for the CDR3 is TGCGCCAGCAGCCCGATGGGGGCAACTAATGAAAAACTGTTTTTT.

The chain carries TRBV13 and TRBJ1-2, with D hard to call. V gave up 5 bases and J gave up 6 bases, with 13 bases separating them. This CDR3 contains 13 residues. In germline, CDR1 is PRHDT, CDR2 FYEKMQ (reference sequence). CDR3 bases: TGTGCCAGCAGCGCTAAGTCGCCGGATGGCTACACCTTC. It is translated as CASSAKSPDGYTF. Full variable domain (missing parts from reference TRBV13 and TRBJ1-2): AAGVIQSPRHLIKEKRETATLKCYPIPRHDTVYWYQQGPGQDPQFLISFYEKMQSDKGSIPDRFSAQQFSDYHSELNMSSLELGDSALYFCASSAKSPDGYTFGSGTRLTVV.

This clonotype was observed at least ten times. The chain joins TRBV6-8 to TRBJ1-2, with TRBD1 as a possible D gene (6 bases). V was cut by 5 bases and J by 5 bases, with 27 bases left in between. Germline V gene lookup returns CDR1 MNHGY and CDR2 SAAAGT. The CDR3 is 18 amino acids. This chain's CDR3 is CASSRVAPGTSGFYGYTF. Written as DNA, the CDR3 is TGTGCCAGCAGTCGCGTCGCTCCCGGGACAAGCGGATTTTATGGCTACACCTTC.

The sample holds many counts of this clonotype. This sequence joins TRBV6-5 and TRBJ1-6; 9 bases are a match to TRBD1. The trim removed 6 bases at V and 2 bases at J, leaving 8 bases unmatched. This CDR3 comprises 17 residues. Germline loops: CDR1 MNHEY, CDR2 SVGAGI. The chain's CDR3 is CASSPGDRVAYNSPLHF. The DNA for the CDR3 is TGTGCCAGCAGCCCCGGGGACAGGGTCGCCTATAATTCACCCCTCCACTTT.

As regards this clonotype: This may stem from a read error, because a much larger clone lies one nucleotide away. The rearrangement uses TRBV2 and TRBJ1-5, with D maybe TRBD1 (6 bases). Germline lookup yields CDR1 SNHLY and CDR2 FYNNEI. CDR3 size: 15 residues. Here the CDR3 reads CAGSDRPGTYQPQHF. The CDR3 nucleotides read TGTGCCGGCAGTGACAGGCCGGGAACCTATCAGCCCCAGCATTTT.

The sample holds many counts of this clonotype. The chain uses TRBV18 and TRBJ2-7; perhaps TRBD2 as D (6 bases). Germline V gives CDR1 KGHSH, CDR2 LQKENI. This CDR3 region has 16 residues. Trimming cost V 3 bases and J 3 bases, with 18 bases left between them. The CDR3 region is CASSPRPGSSIYEQYF. CDR3 sequence (DNA): TGTGCCAGCTCACCCCGCCCCGGGAGTAGTATCTACGAGCAGTACTTC.

This clonotype was seen repeatedly, ten times or more. The chain links TRBV7-8 to TRBJ2-3, with TRBD1 matching over 10 bases. This CDR3 comprises 17 residues. Germline V gene sequence: CDR1 SGHVS, CDR2 FQNEAQ. Trimming took 5 bases from V and 4 from J; bases not matched to a gene: 12. In DNA, the CDR3 is TGTGCCAGCAGCGTACCGGACAGGGGGATTGGTGCAGATACGCAGTATTTT. Translation: CASSVPDRGIGADTQYF.

The sample holds a few counts of this clonotype. The chain carries TRBV27 and TRBJ2-3; D is perhaps TRBD1 (5 bases). The V and J ends lost 2 bases and 5 bases respectively, with 5 bases between them. In germline, CDR1 is MNHEY, CDR2 SMNVEV (reference sequence). The CDR3 contains 12 residues. The CDR3 loop reads CASSLRGDTQYF. DNA for the CDR3: TGTGCCAGCAGTTTAAGGGGAGATACGCAGTATTTT.

This clonotype occurred a few times. The CDR3 reads CASSLHNSNQPQHF. In DNA form, the CDR3 reads TGTGCCAGCAGTTTGCACAATAGCAATCAGCCCCAGCATTTT. V is TRBV25-1 and J is TRBJ1-5; D is unresolved. The germline V gene has CDR1 MGHDK and CDR2 SYGVNS. The ends were cut back, 5 bases at V and 0 bases at J, with 8 bases in the middle. The CDR3 consists of 14 residues.

V gene TRBV10-3 combines with J gene TRBJ2-7; no definite D call. Germline CDR1 ENHRY, CDR2 SYGVKD. V lost 5 bases, J lost 2 bases, and 10 bases lay in between. This CDR3 has 13 amino acids. The CDR3 DNA reads TGTGCCATCAGTAACGACGCAGCCTACGAGCAGTACTTC. It specifies CAISNDAAYEQYF.

There are a few counts of this clonotype. V is TRBV12-5 and J is TRBJ1-1; 7 bases line up with TRBD1. Germline V gives CDR1 LGHNT, CDR2 FRNRAP. Trimming at V came to 0 bases and at J to 5 bases, leaving 9 bases not matched to a gene. There are 16 residues in the CDR3. CDR3 nucleotide sequence: TGTGCTAGTGGTTTGGTACTCGGAGGGGGCAGGACTGAAGCTTTCTTT. It specifies CASGLVLGGGRTEAFF.

The V gene is TRBV20-1, the J gene TRBJ2-7, with TRBD1 identical over 8 bases. V dropped 3 bases and J dropped 0; count of bases not matched to a gene: 4. This CDR3 is built from 14 residues. Germline V gene sequence: CDR1 DFQATT, CDR2 SNEGSKA (reference sequence). The DNA for the CDR3 is TGCAGTGCTAGTACAGGGGGAAACTCCTACGAGCAGTACTTC. This sequence encodes CSASTGGNSYEQYF.

The J gene is TRBJ1-1, the V gene TRBV6-2 or TRBV6-3; 7 bases agree with TRBD1. V shed 2 bases and J 1 base; nucleotides not matched to a gene: 7. Germline CDR1 is MNHEY and CDR2 is SVGEGT. This CDR3 spans 16 amino acids. CDR3 loop: CASSYAEGDRNTEAFF. CDR3 DNA sequence: TGTGCCAGCAGTTACGCGGAAGGGGACAGGAACACTGAAGCTTTCTTT.